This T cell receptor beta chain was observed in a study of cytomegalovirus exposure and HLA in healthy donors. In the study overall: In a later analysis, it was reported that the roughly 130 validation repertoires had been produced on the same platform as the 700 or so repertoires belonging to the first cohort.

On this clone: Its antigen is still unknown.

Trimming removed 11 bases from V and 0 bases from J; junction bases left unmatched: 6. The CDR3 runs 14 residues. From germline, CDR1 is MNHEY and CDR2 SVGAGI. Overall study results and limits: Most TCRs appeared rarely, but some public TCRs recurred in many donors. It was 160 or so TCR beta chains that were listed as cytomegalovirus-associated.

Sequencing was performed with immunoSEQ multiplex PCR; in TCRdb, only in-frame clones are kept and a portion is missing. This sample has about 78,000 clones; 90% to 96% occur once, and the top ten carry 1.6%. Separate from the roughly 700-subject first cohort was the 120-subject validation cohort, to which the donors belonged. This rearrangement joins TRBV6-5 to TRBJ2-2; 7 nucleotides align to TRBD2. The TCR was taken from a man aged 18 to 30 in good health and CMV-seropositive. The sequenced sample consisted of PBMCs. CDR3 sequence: CAGRLAPNTGELFF. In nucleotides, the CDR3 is TGTGCCGGACGACTAGCCCCGAACACCGGGGAGCTGTTTTTT.